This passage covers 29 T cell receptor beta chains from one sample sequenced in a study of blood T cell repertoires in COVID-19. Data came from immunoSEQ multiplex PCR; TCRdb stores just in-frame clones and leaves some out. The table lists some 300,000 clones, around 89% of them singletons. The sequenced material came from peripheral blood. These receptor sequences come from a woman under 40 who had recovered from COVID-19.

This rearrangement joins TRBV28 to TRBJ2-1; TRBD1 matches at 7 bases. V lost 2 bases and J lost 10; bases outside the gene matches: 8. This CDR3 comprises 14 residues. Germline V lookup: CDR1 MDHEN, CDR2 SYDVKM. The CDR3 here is CASSLSGRGHEQFF. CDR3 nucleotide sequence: TGTGCCAGCAGTTTAAGTGGTAGGGGGCACGAGCAGTTCTTC.

CDR3: CASSPSTGVTETQYF. CDR3 nucleotide sequence: TGTGCCAGCTCACCTTCCACAGGGGTCACAGAGACCCAGTACTTC. The V call is TRBV18, the J call TRBJ2-5; 7 bases fit TRBD1. The CDR3 has 15 residues. Trimming removed 3 bases from V and 4 bases from J; junction bases left unmatched: 8. Germline lookup yields CDR1 KGHSH and CDR2 LQKENI.

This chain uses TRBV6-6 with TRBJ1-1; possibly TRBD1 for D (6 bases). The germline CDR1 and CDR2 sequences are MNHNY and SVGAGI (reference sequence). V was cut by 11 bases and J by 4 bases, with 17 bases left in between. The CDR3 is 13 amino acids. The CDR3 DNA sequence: TGTGCCGCGGTAAGGGCAGGGGTCACTGAAGCTTTCTTT. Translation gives CAAVRAGVTEAFF.

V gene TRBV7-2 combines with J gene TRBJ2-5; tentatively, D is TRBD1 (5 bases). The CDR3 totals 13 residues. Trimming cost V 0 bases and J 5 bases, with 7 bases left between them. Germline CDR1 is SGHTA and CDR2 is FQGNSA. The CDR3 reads CASSLARDETQYF. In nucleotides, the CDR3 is TGTGCCAGCAGCTTAGCCAGGGATGAGACCCAGTACTTC.

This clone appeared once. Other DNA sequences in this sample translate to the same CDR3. This CDR3 reads CASSLVAGGTDTQYF. The CDR3 nucleotides are TGTGCCAGCAGCTTAGTTGCGGGGGGCACAGATACGCAGTATTTT. The chain employs TRBV7-2 and TRBJ2-3; 7 nucleotides align to TRBD2. The germline V gene has CDR1 SGHTA and CDR2 FQGNSA. The CDR3 covers 15 residues. J was trimmed by 1 base and V by 1 base; bases with no gene match: 2.

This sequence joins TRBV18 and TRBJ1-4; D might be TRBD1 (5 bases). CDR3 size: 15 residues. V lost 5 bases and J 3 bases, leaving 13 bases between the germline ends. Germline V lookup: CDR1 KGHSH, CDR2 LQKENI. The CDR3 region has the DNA TGTGCCAGCTCATCCCAGGGCGCGGCTAATGAAAAACTGTTTTTT. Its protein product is CASSSQGAANEKLFF.

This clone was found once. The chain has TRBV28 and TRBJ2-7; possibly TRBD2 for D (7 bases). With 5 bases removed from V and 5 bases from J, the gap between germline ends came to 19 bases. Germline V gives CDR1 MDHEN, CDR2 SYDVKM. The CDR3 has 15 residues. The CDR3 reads CASSPEQGGGDEQYF. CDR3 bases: TGTGCCAGCAGTCCAGAACAGGGCGGGGGCGACGAGCAGTACTTC.

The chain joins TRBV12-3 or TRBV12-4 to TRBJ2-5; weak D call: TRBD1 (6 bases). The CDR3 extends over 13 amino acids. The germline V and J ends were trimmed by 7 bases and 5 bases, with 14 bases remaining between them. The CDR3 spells CASTKTGTETQYF. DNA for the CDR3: TGTGCCAGCACCAAAACAGGGACGGAGACCCAGTACTTC.

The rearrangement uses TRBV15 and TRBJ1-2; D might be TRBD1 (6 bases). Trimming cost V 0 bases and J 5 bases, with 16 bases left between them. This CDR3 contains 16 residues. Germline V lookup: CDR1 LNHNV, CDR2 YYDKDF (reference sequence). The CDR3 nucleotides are TGTGCCACCAGCAGAGAGAGGGACACGAAGGTTTATGGCTACACCTTC. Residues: CATSRERDTKVYGYTF. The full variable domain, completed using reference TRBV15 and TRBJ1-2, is DAMVIQNPRYQVTQFGKPVTLSCSQTLNHNVMYWYQQKSSQAPKLLFHYYDKDFNNEADTPDNFQSRRPNTSFCFLDIRSPGLGDTAMYLCATSRERDTKVYGYTFGSGTRLTVV.

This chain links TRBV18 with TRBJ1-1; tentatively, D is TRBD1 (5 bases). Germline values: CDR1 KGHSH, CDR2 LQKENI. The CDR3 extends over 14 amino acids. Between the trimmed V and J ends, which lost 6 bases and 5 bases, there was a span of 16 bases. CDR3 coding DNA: TGTGCCAGCTCCCAGTCGGGGGGGTATACTGAAGCTTTCTTT. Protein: CASSQSGGYTEAFF.

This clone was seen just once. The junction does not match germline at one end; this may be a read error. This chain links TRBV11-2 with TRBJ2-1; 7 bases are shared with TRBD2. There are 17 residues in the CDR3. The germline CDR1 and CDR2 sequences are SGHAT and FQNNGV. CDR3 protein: CASRLAGGLVLSNEQFF. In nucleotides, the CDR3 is TGTGCCAGCAGGTTAGCGGGCGGACTAGTACTATCGAATGAGCAGTTCTTC.

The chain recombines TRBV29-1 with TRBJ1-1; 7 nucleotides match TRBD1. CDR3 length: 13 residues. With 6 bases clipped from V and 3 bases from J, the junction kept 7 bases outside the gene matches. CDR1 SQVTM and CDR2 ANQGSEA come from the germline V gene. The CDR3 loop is CSVLRQGDTEAFF. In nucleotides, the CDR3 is TGCAGCGTACTCAGACAGGGAGACACTGAAGCTTTCTTT.

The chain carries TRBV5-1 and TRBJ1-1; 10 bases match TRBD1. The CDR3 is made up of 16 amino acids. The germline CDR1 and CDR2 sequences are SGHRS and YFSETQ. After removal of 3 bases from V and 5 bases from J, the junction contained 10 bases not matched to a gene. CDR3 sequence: CASSSRPGTGETEAFF. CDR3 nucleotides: TGCGCCAGCAGCTCCCGACCCGGGACAGGGGAAACTGAAGCTTTCTTT.

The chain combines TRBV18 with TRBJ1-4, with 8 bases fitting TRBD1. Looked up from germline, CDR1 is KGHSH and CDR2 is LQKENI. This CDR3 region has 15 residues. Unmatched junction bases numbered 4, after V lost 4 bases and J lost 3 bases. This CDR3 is CASSLGTGANEKLFF. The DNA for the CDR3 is TGTGCCAGCTCACTAGGGACAGGCGCTAATGAAAAACTGTTTTTT.

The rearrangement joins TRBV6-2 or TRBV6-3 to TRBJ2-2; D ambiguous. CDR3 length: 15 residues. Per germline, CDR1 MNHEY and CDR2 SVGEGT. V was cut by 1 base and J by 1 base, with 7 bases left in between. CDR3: CASSYLTGNTGELFF. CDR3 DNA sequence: TGTGCCAGCAGTTACTTGACGGGGAACACCGGGGAGCTGTTTTTT.

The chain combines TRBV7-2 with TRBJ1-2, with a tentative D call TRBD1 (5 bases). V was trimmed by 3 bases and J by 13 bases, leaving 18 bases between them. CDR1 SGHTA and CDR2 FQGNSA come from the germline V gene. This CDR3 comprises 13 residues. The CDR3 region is CASSFGGTAKSTF. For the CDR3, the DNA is TGTGCCAGCAGCTTTGGGGGGACCGCCAAAAGCACCTTC.

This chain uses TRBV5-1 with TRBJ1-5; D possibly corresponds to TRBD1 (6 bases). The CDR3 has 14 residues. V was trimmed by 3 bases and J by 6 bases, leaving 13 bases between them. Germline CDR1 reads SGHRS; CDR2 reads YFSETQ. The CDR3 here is CASSWGGQGQPQHF. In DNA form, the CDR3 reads TGCGCCAGCAGCTGGGGGGGGCAGGGTCAGCCCCAGCATTTT. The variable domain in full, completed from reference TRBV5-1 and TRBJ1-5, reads KAGVTQTPRYLIKTRGQQVTLSCSPISGHRSVSWYQQTPGQGLQFLFEYFSETQRNKGNFPGRFSGRQFSNSRSEMNVSTLELGDSALYLCASSWGGQGQPQHFGDGTRLSIL.

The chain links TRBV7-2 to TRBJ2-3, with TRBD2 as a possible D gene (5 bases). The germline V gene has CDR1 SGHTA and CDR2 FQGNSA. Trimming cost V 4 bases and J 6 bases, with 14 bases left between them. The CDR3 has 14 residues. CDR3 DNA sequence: TGTGCCAGCAGCTCGGACTTCTACACGGATACGCAGTATTTT. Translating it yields CASSSDFYTDTQYF.

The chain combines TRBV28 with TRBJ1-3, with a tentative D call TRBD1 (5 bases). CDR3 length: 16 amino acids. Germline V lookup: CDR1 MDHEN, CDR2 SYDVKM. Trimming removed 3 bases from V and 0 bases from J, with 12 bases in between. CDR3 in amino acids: CASSFGGAISGNTIYF. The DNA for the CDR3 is TGTGCCAGCAGTTTCGGAGGGGCAATCTCTGGAAACACCATATATTTT. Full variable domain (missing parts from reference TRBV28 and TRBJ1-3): DVKVTQSSRYLVKRTGEKVFLECVQDMDHENMFWYRQDPGLGLRLIYFSYDVKMKEKGDIPEGYSVSREKKERFSLILESASTNQTSMYLCASSFGGAISGNTIYFGEGSWLTVV.

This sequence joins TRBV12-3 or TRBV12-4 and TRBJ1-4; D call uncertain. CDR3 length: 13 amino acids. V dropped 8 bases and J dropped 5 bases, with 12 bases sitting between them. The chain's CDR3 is CASWNSLNEKLFF. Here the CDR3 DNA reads TGTGCCAGCTGGAACAGCCTAAATGAAAAACTGTTTTTT.

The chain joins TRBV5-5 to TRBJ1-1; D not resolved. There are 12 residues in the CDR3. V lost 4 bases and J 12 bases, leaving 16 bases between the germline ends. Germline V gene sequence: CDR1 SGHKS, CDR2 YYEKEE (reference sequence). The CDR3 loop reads CASSRGRTETFF. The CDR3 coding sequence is TGTGCCAGCAGCCGAGGCAGAACTGAGACTTTCTTT. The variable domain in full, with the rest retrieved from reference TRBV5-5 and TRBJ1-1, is DAGVTQSPTHLIKTRGQQVTLRCSPISGHKSVSWYQQVLGQGPQFIFQYYEKEERGRGNFPDRFSARQFPNYSSELNVNALLLGDSALYLCASSRGRTETFFGQGTRLTVV.

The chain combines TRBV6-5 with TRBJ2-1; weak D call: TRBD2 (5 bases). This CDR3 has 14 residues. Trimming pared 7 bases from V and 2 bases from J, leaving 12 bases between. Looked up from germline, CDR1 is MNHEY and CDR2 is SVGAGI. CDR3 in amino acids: CASTPGIAYNEQFF. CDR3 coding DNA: TGTGCCAGCACCCCCGGGATAGCCTACAATGAGCAGTTCTTC.

The CDR3: CASTQEGAVNTEAFF. The CDR3 region has the DNA TGTGCCAGCACCCAGGAGGGGGCGGTTAACACTGAAGCTTTCTTT. The chain couples TRBV6-5 to TRBJ1-1; 7 nucleotides match TRBD1. This CDR3 is built from 15 residues. V lost 7 bases and J lost 2; bases outside the gene matches: 10. Germline assignment: CDR1 MNHEY and CDR2 SVGAGI.

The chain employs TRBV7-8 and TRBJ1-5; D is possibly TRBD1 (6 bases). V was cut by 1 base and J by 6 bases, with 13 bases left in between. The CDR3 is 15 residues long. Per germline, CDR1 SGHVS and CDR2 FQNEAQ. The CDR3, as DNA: TGTGCCAGCAGCTTAGTGGCAGGGGAGGGTCAGCCCCAGCATTTT. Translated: CASSLVAGEGQPQHF.

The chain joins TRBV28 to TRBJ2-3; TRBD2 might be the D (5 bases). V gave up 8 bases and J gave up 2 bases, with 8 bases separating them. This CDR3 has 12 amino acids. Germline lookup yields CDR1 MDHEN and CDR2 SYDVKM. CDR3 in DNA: TGTGCCAGCCGACGGGACACAGATACGCAGTATTTT. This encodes CASRRDTDTQYF.

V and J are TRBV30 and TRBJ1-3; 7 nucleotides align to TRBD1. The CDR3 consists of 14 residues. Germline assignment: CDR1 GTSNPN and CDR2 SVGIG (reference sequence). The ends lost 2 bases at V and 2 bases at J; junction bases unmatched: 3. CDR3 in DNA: TGTGCCTGGAGTCCCACAGGGGCTGGAAACACCATATATTTT. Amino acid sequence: CAWSPTGAGNTIYF.

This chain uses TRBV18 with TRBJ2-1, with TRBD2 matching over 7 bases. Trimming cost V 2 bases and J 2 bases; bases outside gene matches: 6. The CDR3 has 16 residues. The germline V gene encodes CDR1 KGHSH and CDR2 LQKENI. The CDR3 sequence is CASSPVSSGAYNEQFF. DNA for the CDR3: TGTGCCAGCTCACCAGTTTCCAGCGGGGCCTACAATGAGCAGTTCTTC.

The CDR3 DNA reads as TGTGCCAGTAGTATCGTCGTTACGGTGAGGTACGAGCAGTACTTC. Translating gives CASSIVVTVRYEQYF. The chain combines TRBV19 with TRBJ2-7; the D is unclear. CDR1 and CDR2 from the germline V gene are LNHDA and SQIVND (reference sequence). V shed 3 bases and J shed 4 bases, with 16 bases lying between them. CDR3 size: 15 residues.

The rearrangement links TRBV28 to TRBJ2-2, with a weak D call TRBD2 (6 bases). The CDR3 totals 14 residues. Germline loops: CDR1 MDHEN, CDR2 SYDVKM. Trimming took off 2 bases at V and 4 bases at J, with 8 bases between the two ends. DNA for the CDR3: TGTGCCAGCAGTTTAGGAGGGTCCACCGGGGAGCTGTTTTTT. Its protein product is CASSLGGSTGELFF.